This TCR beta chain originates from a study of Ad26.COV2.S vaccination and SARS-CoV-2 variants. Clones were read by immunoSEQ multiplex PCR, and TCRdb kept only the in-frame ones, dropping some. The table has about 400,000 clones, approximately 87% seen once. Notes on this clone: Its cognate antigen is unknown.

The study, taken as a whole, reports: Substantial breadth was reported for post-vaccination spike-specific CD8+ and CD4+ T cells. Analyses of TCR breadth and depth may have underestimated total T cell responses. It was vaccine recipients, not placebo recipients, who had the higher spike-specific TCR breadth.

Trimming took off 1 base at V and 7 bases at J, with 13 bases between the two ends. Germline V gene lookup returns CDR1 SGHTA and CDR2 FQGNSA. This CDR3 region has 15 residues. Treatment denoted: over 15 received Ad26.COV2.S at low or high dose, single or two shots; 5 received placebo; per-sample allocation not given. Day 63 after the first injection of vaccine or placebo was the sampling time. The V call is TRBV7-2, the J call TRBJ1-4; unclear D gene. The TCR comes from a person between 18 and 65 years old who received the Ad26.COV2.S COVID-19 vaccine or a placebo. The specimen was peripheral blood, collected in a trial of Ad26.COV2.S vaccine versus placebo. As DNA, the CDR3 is TGTGCCAGCAGCTTAGAAGCCAGGCGAACTGAAAAACTGTTTTTT. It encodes CASSLEARRTEKLFF.